This TCR beta chain was sequenced for a study of breast tumors, draining lymph nodes, adjacent tissues. General study points: Data fit most tumor T cells coming from lymph node, expanding in tumor. That most tumor T cells come from lymph nodes remained unproven. Tumor and nontumor repertoires were significantly more similar in luminal-like than in basal-like breast cancer. Tumor repertoires ranked between lymph nodes and nontumor tissue in diversity, with V and J gene preferences.

Samples came from axillary lymph nodes draining the breast cancer. TCRdb recomputed calls from the multiplex PCR reads with MiXCR, one row per CDR3 protein. The sample holds more than 200,000 distinct CDR3 sequences, roughly 30% seen once. As for this clonotype: The antigen is undetermined. One end of the junction fails to match germline, which may point to a read error.

The sequence derives from a female donor with breast cancer. Some clones in this sample may be carry-over from other donors' samples. Material for sequencing was axillary lymph node tissue.

The DNA of the CDR3 is TGTGCCAGCAGCTTACAGGGGGCGCGGACTAACACAAATACGCAGTATTTT. Protein product: CASSLQGARTNTNTQYF. V gene TRBV7-2 combines with J gene TRBJ2-3; 8 bases align to TRBD1. The CDR3 consists of 17 residues. The germline V gene encodes CDR1 SGHTA and CDR2 FQGNSA.